A single sample is the source of the 24 T cell receptor beta chains below, sequenced in a study of CD8 T cells in Susac syndrome. Random hexamers primed reverse transcription of about 0.45 to 1 ug RNA. TCRdb re-called the immunoSEQ multiplex PCR reads with MiXCR, one entry per CDR3 protein. This sample has some 68,000 distinct CDR3 sequences, with about 92% found just once. Sequenced material: CD4+ T cells from PBMCs. The receptor set was obtained from a human donor with Susac syndrome.

V and J are TRBV7-2 and TRBJ2-2; TRBD2 aligns across 10 bases. V was clipped by 3 bases and J by 4 bases; unmatched bases: 2. The CDR3 has 15 amino acids. The V gene's germline CDR1 is SGHTA and CDR2 FQGNSA. DNA of the CDR3: TGTGCCAGCAGCTTTAGCGGGGGGCCCACCGGGGAGCTGTTTTTT. The encoded protein is CASSFSGGPTGELFF.

V is TRBV6-1 and J is TRBJ2-1; a possible D gene is TRBD1 (5 bases). Germline values: CDR1 MNHNS, CDR2 SASEGT. This CDR3 is 15 amino acids long. Trimming took 6 bases from V and 6 from J, leaving 18 bases between them. The CDR3 spells CASRKGASGVNEQFF. The CDR3 DNA is TGTGCCAGCAGGAAAGGGGCCTCAGGAGTCAATGAGCAGTTCTTC.

The V call is TRBV7-2, the J call TRBJ1-6, with 9 bases matching TRBD1. The CDR3 spans 14 residues. After removal of 5 bases from V and 10 bases from J, the junction contained 6 bases not matched to a gene. In germline, CDR1 is SGHTA, CDR2 FQGNSA. This CDR3 reads CASSTRTGVSPLHF. CDR3 coding DNA: TGTGCCAGCAGCACCCGGACAGGGGTGTCACCCCTCCACTTT.

The V gene is TRBV18, the J gene TRBJ2-3; D remains unclear. The V gene's germline CDR1 is KGHSH and CDR2 LQKENI. With 5 bases removed from V and 5 bases from J, the gap between germline ends came to 5 bases. The CDR3 has 11 residues. The CDR3 DNA follows: TGTGCCAGCTCATCGGAAGATACGCAGTATTTT. Amino acid sequence: CASSSEDTQYF.

The gene calls are TRBV2 and TRBJ2-5, with 9 nucleotides matching TRBD1. The germline V gene encodes CDR1 SNHLY and CDR2 FYNNEI. CDR3 length: 14 amino acids. V lost 4 bases to trimming and J lost 3 bases; unmatched junction nucleotides: 3. This CDR3 is CASSGTGAEETQYF. Written as DNA, the CDR3 is TGTGCCAGCAGTGGGACAGGGGCTGAAGAGACCCAGTACTTC.

This chain joins TRBV5-1 and TRBJ1-1, with a weak D call TRBD1 (6 bases). Deletions cut 4 bases from V and 4 bases from J, with 23 bases between. The CDR3 is made up of 17 amino acids. From germline, CDR1 is SGHRS and CDR2 YFSETQ. The DNA of the CDR3 is TGCGCCAGCAGCCCCTGGGCCTCAGGGGAGGGGAGCACTGAAGCTTTCTTT. Its translation: CASSPWASGEGSTEAFF.

The chain employs TRBV6-4 and TRBJ2-1, with a tentative D call TRBD2 (6 bases). The germline V gene has CDR1 MRHNA and CDR2 SNTAGT. V was trimmed by 8 bases and J by 3 bases, leaving 14 bases between them. CDR3 length: 14 residues. The DNA for the CDR3 is TGTGCCAGCCCAGATGCGGGACTCTACAATGAGCAGTTCTTC. This encodes CASPDAGLYNEQFF.

V gene TRBV28 combines with J gene TRBJ2-1, with D perhaps matching TRBD2 (5 bases). Germline CDR1 MDHEN, CDR2 SYDVKM. The CDR3 extends over 18 amino acids. The V and J ends lost 2 bases and 0 bases respectively, with 17 bases between them. The chain's CDR3 is CASSLPRASGSSYNEQFF. As DNA, the CDR3 is TGTGCCAGCAGTTTACCCCGGGCGAGCGGAAGCTCCTACAATGAGCAGTTCTTC.

This clonotype was picked up one time. The rearrangement joins TRBV7-9 to TRBJ2-2; TRBD1 agrees at 8 bases. The CDR3 consists of 14 residues. Losses at the gene ends were 5 bases for V and 7 bases for J; bases not matched to a gene: 6. Per germline, CDR1 SEHNR and CDR2 FQNEAQ (reference sequence). For the CDR3, the DNA is TGTGCCAGCAGCACCAGGGGGCAAGGCGGGGAGCTGTTTTTT. Amino acid sequence: CASSTRGQGGELFF.

The gene calls are TRBV5-1 and TRBJ2-2; 9 positions match TRBD1. The CDR3 is 17 residues long. Germline lookup yields CDR1 SGHRS and CDR2 YFSETQ. Trimming removed 6 bases from V and 6 bases from J; junction bases left unmatched: 15. This chain's CDR3 is CASTHPRTGEISGELFF. The CDR3 DNA is TGCGCCAGCACGCACCCGAGGACAGGGGAAATTTCCGGGGAGCTGTTTTTT. Full variable domain (missing parts from reference TRBV5-1 and TRBJ2-2): KAGVTQTPRYLIKTRGQQVTLSCSPISGHRSVSWYQQTPGQGLQFLFEYFSETQRNKGNFPGRFSGRQFSNSRSEMNVSTLELGDSALYLCASTHPRTGEISGELFFGEGSRLTVL.

J is TRBJ2-6 and V is TRBV7-9; the D is unclear. The CDR3 has 15 amino acids. The germline V gene has CDR1 SEHNR and CDR2 FQNEAQ (reference sequence). V was clipped by 7 bases and J by 3 bases, with 13 bases between them. CDR3 coding DNA: TGTGCCAGCATCCCGCCCCGCTTTGGGGCCAACGTCCTGACTTTC. Its protein is CASIPPRFGANVLTF. Combining the CDR3 with reference TRBV7-9 and TRBJ2-6 gives the whole variable domain DTGVSQNPRHKITKRGQNVTFRCDPISEHNRLYWYRQTLGQGPEFLTYFQNEAQLEKSRLLSDRFSAERPKGSFSTLEIQRTEQGDSAMYLCASIPPRFGANVLTFGAGSRLTVL.

This sequence joins TRBV6-4 and TRBJ2-2; possible D gene TRBD2, 6 bases. V was cut by 0 bases and J by 5 bases, with 10 bases left in between. The germline V gene encodes CDR1 MRHNA and CDR2 SNTAGT. This CDR3 has 15 amino acids. CDR3 nucleotides: TGTGCCAGCAGTGACTCGGCAGGGAGGACCGGGGAGCTGTTTTTT. Its translation: CASSDSAGRTGELFF.

The J gene is TRBJ1-3, the V gene TRBV18; unclear D gene. The V end lost 8 bases, the J end lost 4 bases, and 15 bases lay between the germline ends. This CDR3 is built from 14 residues. The germline gives CDR1 KGHSH, CDR2 LQKENI. CDR3 nucleotides: TGTGCCAGCACCCCCATGATCTCCGGAAACACCATATATTTT. It yields the protein CASTPMISGNTIYF.

In this sample, this clonotype turned up once. The V call is TRBV28, the J call TRBJ2-7, with 8 bases lining up with TRBD2. Germline CDR1 is MDHEN and CDR2 is SYDVKM. This CDR3 comprises 18 residues. The J segment lost 5 bases and the V segment lost 7 bases, leaving 22 bases of the junction unmatched. CDR3 nucleotides: TGTGCCAGCAAAGGGGCCTGGATTCGCGGGGGGTTAAGGGACGAGCAGTACTTC. It translates to CASKGAWIRGGLRDEQYF. Complete variable domain (other parts from reference TRBV28 and TRBJ2-7): DVKVTQSSRYLVKRTGEKVFLECVQDMDHENMFWYRQDPGLGLRLIYFSYDVKMKEKGDIPEGYSVSREKKERFSLILESASTNQTSMYLCASKGAWIRGGLRDEQYFGPGTRLTVT.

This rearrangement joins TRBV20-1 to TRBJ2-4; D is unclear. The CDR3 has 14 amino acids. Germline V CDR1 and CDR2: DFQATT, SNEGSKA (reference sequence). V shed 4 bases and J shed 3 bases, with 13 bases lying between them. In nucleotides, the CDR3 is TGCAGTGCTATCTGGTACGGTAGCAAAAACATTCAGTACTTC. It encodes CSAIWYGSKNIQYF.

This chain connects TRBV20-1 to TRBJ1-2; D unclear. Trimming shortened V by 3 bases and J by 7 bases, and 6 bases separated the two germline ends. The CDR3 sequence is 10 residues long. The germline CDR1 and CDR2 sequences are DFQATT and SNEGSKA (reference sequence). CDR3 loop: CSASDFGYTF. In DNA, the CDR3 is TGCAGTGCTAGCGACTTTGGCTACACCTTC.

The rearrangement uses TRBV18 and TRBJ2-2; D is ambiguous. Germline lookup yields CDR1 KGHSH and CDR2 LQKENI. V lost 1 base and J lost 4, with 13 bases in between. The CDR3 spans 16 residues. The CDR3, as DNA: TGTGCCAGCTCACCACGCCGCAGCCCCCGCACCGGGGAGCTGTTTTTT. Protein: CASSPRRSPRTGELFF.

The CDR3 DNA reads as TGCAGCGTTGCGACGCATCCTAACTATGGCTACACCTTC. Its translation: CSVATHPNYGYTF. The chain joins TRBV29-1 to TRBJ1-2; D is unresolved. The CDR3 contains 13 residues. V lost 4 bases and J lost 0, with 9 bases in between. The germline gives CDR1 SQVTM, CDR2 ANQGSEA.

V gene TRBV29-1 combines with J gene TRBJ1-1, with D possibly TRBD1 on 5 matching bases. This CDR3 has 13 residues. The germline CDR1 and CDR2 sequences are SQVTM and ANQGSEA. V lost 8 bases and J lost 1, with 14 bases in between. DNA for the CDR3: TGCAGCACAAGCTCGACAGAGAACACTGAAGCTTTCTTT. As protein: CSTSSTENTEAFF.

The chain links TRBV29-1 to TRBJ2-3; D may be TRBD2 (6 bases). CDR3 length: 13 residues. V was trimmed by 4 bases and J by 2 bases, leaving 10 bases between them. Germline V gives CDR1 SQVTM, CDR2 ANQGSEA. This CDR3 reads CSVGRGYTDTQYF. Here the CDR3 DNA reads TGCAGCGTTGGGCGGGGATACACAGATACGCAGTATTTT.

V is TRBV29-1 and J is TRBJ1-1; D unclear. The V gene lost 4 bases and the J gene lost 0 bases, with 12 bases spanning the gap. CDR3 length: 14 residues. Germline V CDR1 and CDR2: SQVTM, ANQGSEA. CDR3 sequence: CSVGHSLLNTEAFF. The CDR3 coding sequence is TGCAGCGTTGGACACAGTCTGTTGAACACTGAAGCTTTCTTT.

The rearrangement links TRBV28 to TRBJ2-5; a possible D gene is TRBD1 (6 bases). The CDR3 spans 14 residues. The ends were cut back, 3 bases at V and 1 base at J, with 9 bases in the middle. Germline V CDR1 and CDR2: MDHEN, SYDVKM. The CDR3 region is CASSFQGRQETQYF. CDR3 in DNA: TGTGCCAGCAGTTTTCAGGGGCGCCAAGAGACCCAGTACTTC.

This chain connects TRBV20-1 to TRBJ1-5; D gene unclear. The CDR3 covers 18 residues. Germline-derived CDR1 and CDR2 are DFQATT and SNEGSKA (reference sequence). V lost 0 bases and J lost 1, with 19 bases in between. CDR3 region: CSARDSEKATWSNQPQHF. CDR3 nucleotides: TGCAGTGCTAGAGATTCAGAAAAGGCTACCTGGAGCAATCAGCCCCAGCATTTT.

The J gene is TRBJ1-2, the V gene TRBV29-1; maybe TRBD1 (5 bases). V was clipped by 7 bases and J by 6 bases, with 12 bases between them. The V gene's germline CDR1 is SQVTM and CDR2 ANQGSEA. The CDR3 contains 11 residues. The CDR3 reads CSAGGSDGYTF. The DNA for the CDR3 is TGCAGCGCCGGGGGTAGTGATGGCTACACCTTC.